Listed below are T cell receptor beta chains from one sample, sequenced in a study of blood T cell repertoires in COVID-19. The data were produced by immunoSEQ multiplex PCR, yet TCRdb's version contains in-frame clones alone and is incomplete. The data show some 150,000 clones, 80% to 90% seen once. Sequenced sample: peripheral blood. Source of these receptors: a man in his sixties or seventies with acute or convalescent COVID-19. CDR3s include the opening cysteine and the closing phenylalanine or tryptophan. D genes are given only for firm matches. For some rows the clone size is stated as once, few or many, or as a class when expanded; others skip it.

D: TRBD2
J: TRBJ2-1
V: TRBV5-1
size: -
DNA: TGCGCCAGCAGCTTGCGTACTAGCGGGGCTTACAATGAGCAGTTCTTC
CDR3: CASSLRTSGAYNEQFF

D: TRBD1
J: TRBJ1-2
V: TRBV19
size: -
DNA: TGTGCCAGTAGGGGGACAGGGGGGAGCTATGGCTACACCTTC
CDR3: CASRGTGGSYGYTF

D: -
J: TRBJ1-4
V: TRBV19
size: -
DNA: TGTGCCAGTAGTTTTACTGGTCAGAGGAATGAAAAACTGTTTTTT
CDR3: CASSFTGQRNEKLFF

D: -
J: TRBJ1-6
V: TRBV7-2
size: -
DNA: TGTGCCAGCAGCCCTAATTTCGGGGGATGGGGATCACCCCTCCACTTT
CDR3: CASSPNFGGWGSPLHF

D: TRBD2
J: TRBJ2-1
V: TRBV4-3
size: -
DNA: TGCGCCAGCAGCCAAGATCCTAGCGGGAGCTCCTACAATGAGCAGTTCTTC
CDR3: CASSQDPSGSSYNEQFF

D: TRBD1
J: TRBJ1-2
V: TRBV5-6
size: -
DNA: TGTGCCAGCAGCACAAGGGACAGGGATGGGCTGGGCTACACCTTC
CDR3: CASSTRDRDGLGYTF

D: -
J: TRBJ2-3
V: TRBV28
size: -
DNA: TGTGCCAGCAGTTTAGGGACTAGCACAGATACGCAGTATTTT
CDR3: CASSLGTSTDTQYF

D: -
J: TRBJ1-5
V: TRBV28
size: -
DNA: TGTGCCAGCAGTCACCCAGGGCCCGAGAAGCCCCAGCATTTT
CDR3: CASSHPGPEKPQHF

D: -
J: TRBJ2-1
V: TRBV4-3
size: -
DNA: TGCGCCAGCAGCCAAGAAGAATCGGGATACAATGAGCAGTTCTTC
CDR3: CASSQEESGYNEQFF

D: TRBD2
J: TRBJ2-3
V: TRBV24-1
size: -
DNA: TGTGCCACCAGTGATTTCCCCCGGGAGGGCACAGATACGCAGTATTTT
CDR3: CATSDFPREGTDTQYF

D: TRBD1
J: TRBJ2-7
V: TRBV14
size: -
DNA: TGTGCCAGCAGCCGCCGAGGGGGCCTAAGCTACGAGCAGTACTTC
CDR3: CASSRRGGLSYEQYF

D: TRBD2
J: TRBJ2-3
V: TRBV5-1
size: -
DNA: TGCGCCAGCAGCTTAGCGGGAGGCACAGATACGCAGTATTTT
CDR3: CASSLAGGTDTQYF

D: -
J: TRBJ2-1
V: TRBV27
size: -
DNA: TGTGCCAGCAGTTTATCTGTGGGAGCACAGTACAATGAGCAGTTCTTC
CDR3: CASSLSVGAQYNEQFF

D: TRBD2
J: TRBJ2-2
V: TRBV10-3
size: -
DNA: TGTGCCATCAAAGAGCGGGAGTTATCCGGGGAGCTGTTTTTT
CDR3: CAIKERELSGELFF

D: TRBD2
J: TRBJ2-1
V: TRBV28
size: -
DNA: TGTGCCAGCAGTTTACCGCCATTACTTCTAGCGGGAGGCAATGAGCAGTTCTTC
CDR3: CASSLPPLLLAGGNEQFF

D: -
J: TRBJ1-1
V: TRBV7-6
size: -
DNA: TGTGCCAGCAGCGCCGGGGGGGACACTGAAGCTTTCTTT
CDR3: CASSAGGDTEAFF

D: TRBD2
J: TRBJ2-1
V: TRBV11-3
size: once
DNA: TGTGCCAGCAGCTCAACCGGGACTAGCGTGAATGAGCAGTTCTTC
CDR3: CASSSTGTSVNEQFF

D: TRBD2
J: TRBJ2-3
V: TRBV10-3
size: -
DNA: TGTGCCATTGGGGGACTAGCGGTTAGCACAGATACGCAGTATTTT
CDR3: CAIGGLAVSTDTQYF

D: TRBD2
J: TRBJ2-3
V: TRBV4-3
size: -
DNA: TGCGCCAGCAGCCAAGGTGGGGGGAGCGGGGGAACAGATACGCAGTATTTT
CDR3: CASSQGGGSGGTDTQYF

D: TRBD2
J: TRBJ2-2
V: TRBV9
size: -
DNA: TGTGCCAGCAGCCCCTTAGCGGGAGCCGGGGAGCTGTTTTTT
CDR3: CASSPLAGAGELFF

D: TRBD1
J: TRBJ1-1
V: TRBV5-1
size: -
DNA: TGCGCCAGCAGCGCAAGGACAGGGAACACTGAAGCTTTCTTT
CDR3: CASSARTGNTEAFF

D: -
J: TRBJ2-1
V: TRBV9
size: -
DNA: TGTGCCAGCAGCGTAGTAGGGGCAGAAAATGAGCAGTTCTTC
CDR3: CASSVVGAENEQFF

D: TRBD2
J: TRBJ2-7
V: TRBV5-1
size: -
DNA: TGCGCCAGCAGCTTGGCCGGGGAGGGAGGCGAGCAGTACTTC
CDR3: CASSLAGEGGEQYF

D: TRBD1
J: TRBJ1-6
V: TRBV12-3/TRBV12-4
size: -
DNA: TGTGCCAGGCTACAGGGGACGGGCTCACCCCTCCACTTT
CDR3: CARLQGTGSPLHF

D: TRBD1
J: TRBJ1-6
V: TRBV15
size: -
DNA: TGTGCCACCAGCAGAGATAGACAGGGAAATTCACCCCTCCACTTT
CDR3: CATSRDRQGNSPLHF

D: TRBD1
J: TRBJ2-7
V: TRBV7-2
size: -
DNA: TGTGCCAGCAGCTTAGCGGCCCGGACAGGGAATTACGAGCAGTACTTC
CDR3: CASSLAARTGNYEQYF

D: TRBD1
J: TRBJ1-1
V: TRBV24-1
size: once
DNA: TGTGCCACCAGGGCCCCAGGGGGCGCGAACACTGAAGCTTTCTTT
CDR3: CATRAPGGANTEAFF

D: TRBD2
J: TRBJ2-6
V: TRBV6-2/TRBV6-3
size: -
DNA: TGTGCCAGCAGTTCTCGGCTGCCTAGCGGAGCGTATGGGGCCAACGTCCTGACTTTC
CDR3: CASSSRLPSGAYGANVLTF

D: TRBD2
J: TRBJ2-3
V: TRBV28
size: -
DNA: TGTGCCAGCAGTATCGGGACTAGCGGGAGGGGCACAGATACGCAGTATTTT
CDR3: CASSIGTSGRGTDTQYF

D: -
J: TRBJ2-1
V: TRBV27
size: -
DNA: TGTGCCAGCAGTGTGGGACTCACCCACCCCAATGAGCAGTTCTTC
CDR3: CASSVGLTHPNEQFF

D: TRBD2
J: TRBJ2-3
V: TRBV15
size: -
DNA: TGTGCCACCAGCAGAGATTCTTTGGTTGAGCGGGGGAGCACAGATACGCAGTATTTT
CDR3: CATSRDSLVERGSTDTQYF

D: -
J: TRBJ1-5
V: TRBV5-6
size: -
DNA: TGTGCCAGCAGCTTGGCTGATCAGCCCCAGCATTTT
CDR3: CASSLADQPQHF

D: TRBD2
J: TRBJ2-1
V: TRBV7-2
size: -
DNA: TGTGCCAGCAGCCCGACTAGCGGGAGTTACAATGAGCAGTTCTTC
CDR3: CASSPTSGSYNEQFF

D: TRBD2
J: TRBJ2-5
V: TRBV20-1
size: -
DNA: TGCAGTGCTAGTGGGGTGGGAGGGGAAGAGACCCAGTACTTC
CDR3: CSASGVGGEETQYF

D: -
J: TRBJ2-3
V: TRBV20-1
size: -
DNA: TGCAGTGCTAGTGAGGTGAGGGCCACAGATACGCAGTATTTT
CDR3: CSASEVRATDTQYF

D: TRBD2
J: TRBJ2-3
V: TRBV2
size: -
DNA: TGTGCCAGCAGCCCTAGCGGGAGATCTGATACGCAGTATTTT
CDR3: CASSPSGRSDTQYF

D: TRBD2
J: TRBJ2-1
V: TRBV9
size: -
DNA: TGTGCCAGCAGCAACAGACTAGCGGGAGGTACGGATGAGCAGTTCTTC
CDR3: CASSNRLAGGTDEQFF

D: TRBD2
J: TRBJ2-1
V: TRBV2
size: -
DNA: TGTGCCAGCAGTGTGGGACTAGCGGGAGGGAATGAGCAGTTCTTC
CDR3: CASSVGLAGGNEQFF

D: TRBD2
J: TRBJ2-3
V: TRBV5-1
size: -
DNA: TGCGCCAGCAGTCCAGCGGGAGCGGGCCGTACTAGCACAGATACGCAGTATTTT
CDR3: CASSPAGAGRTSTDTQYF

D: TRBD1
J: TRBJ1-5
V: TRBV10-3
size: -
DNA: TGTGCCATCAGTGAAAGGGGACAGGGGATTGTAAGTAATCAGCCCCAGCATTTT
CDR3: CAISERGQGIVSNQPQHF

D: -
J: TRBJ1-1
V: TRBV11-1
size: -
DNA: TGTGCCAGCAGCTTAGGAAGACAGCCGAACACTGAAGCTTTCTTT
CDR3: CASSLGRQPNTEAFF

D: -
J: TRBJ1-1
V: TRBV18
size: -
DNA: TGTGCCAGCTCACCACCCGCAGGGGTGGGCACTGAAGCTTTCTTT
CDR3: CASSPPAGVGTEAFF

D: -
J: TRBJ1-2
V: TRBV28
size: -
DNA: TGTGCCAGCAGTTTGGGGGGGGCGCAATATGGCTACACCTTC
CDR3: CASSLGGAQYGYTF

D: TRBD1
J: TRBJ1-4
V: TRBV10-3
size: -
DNA: TGTGCCATCAGTGAGTCGGGGGACAGGGTCGGGGAAAAACTGTTTTTT
CDR3: CAISESGDRVGEKLFF

D: TRBD1
J: TRBJ1-1
V: TRBV30
size: -
DNA: TGTGCCTGGAACTCCGGGACAGGGAACACTGAAGCTTTCTTT
CDR3: CAWNSGTGNTEAFF

D: TRBD2
J: TRBJ2-1
V: TRBV11-1
size: -
DNA: TGTGCCAGCAGCACGGGACTAGCGGGTTATGAGCAGTTCTTC
CDR3: CASSTGLAGYEQFF